This TCR beta chain was identified in a study of blood T cell repertoires in COVID-19. The repertoire was sequenced with immunoSEQ multiplex PCR; TCRdb's copy has only in-frame clones and lacks some. The repertoire holds 200,000 to 250,000 clones, with about 85% as singletons. This CDR3 has 16 amino acids. V was shortened by 0 bases and J by 1 base, with 13 bases between the two germline ends. Germline CDR1 is MNHNS and CDR2 is SASEGT. The source of this sequence is a young woman who had recovered from COVID-19. This chain uses TRBV6-1 with TRBJ2-7; D might be TRBD1 (5 bases). Sequencing used peripheral blood. In DNA, the CDR3 is TGTGCCAGCAGTGAAGCGCGGACACTTTTTTCCTACGAGCAGTACTTC. This sequence encodes CASSEARTLFSYEQYF.